These 10 T cell receptor beta chains share one sample of origin, sequenced in a study of CD8 T cells in Susac syndrome. RNA amounts of roughly 0.5 to 1 ug underwent reverse transcription with random hexamers. TCRdb recomputed calls from the immunoSEQ multiplex PCR reads with MiXCR, one row per CDR3 protein. The table shows under 150,000 distinct CDR3 sequences, with 95% occurring only once. The sequencing sample was made of CD4+ T cells from PBMCs. Receptor source: a human donor with Susac syndrome.

The rearrangement uses TRBV7-9 and TRBJ1-5; D may be TRBD1 (5 bases). V lost 5 bases to trimming and J lost 5 bases, with 13 bases between them. The CDR3 is made up of 14 amino acids. Germline CDR1 reads SEHNR; CDR2 reads FQNEAQ (reference sequence). CDR3 coding DNA: TGTGCCAGCAGCCTACCGGGACTCGATCAGCCCCAGCATTTT. It yields the protein CASSLPGLDQPQHF.

DNA of the CDR3: TGCGCCAGCAGCCATTCCTTGGTGGGCACTGAAGCTTTCTTT. Residues: CASSHSLVGTEAFF. The J gene is TRBJ1-1, the V gene TRBV4-1; no firm D call. This CDR3 is 14 amino acids long. Trimming took off 3 bases at V and 4 bases at J, with 12 bases between the two ends. Germline-derived CDR1 and CDR2 are MGHRA and YSYEKL.

The CDR3 spells CASSLESYNEQFF. DNA of the CDR3: TGTGCCAGCAGCTTAGAGAGCTACAATGAGCAGTTCTTC. The chain combines TRBV7-2 with TRBJ2-1; no clear D. The V and J ends lost 1 base and 3 bases respectively, with 4 bases between them. The CDR3 sequence is 13 residues long. Germline CDR1 is SGHTA and CDR2 is FQGNSA.

Here the CDR3 DNA reads TGTGCCTGTGGACCCAGGGGCTCTGGAAACACCATATATTTT. Its translation: CACGPRGSGNTIYF. The chain carries TRBV30 and TRBJ1-3; tentative D call: TRBD1 (6 bases). Trimming cost V 6 bases and J 0 bases, with 12 bases left between them. Per the germline V gene, CDR1 is GTSNPN and CDR2 is SVGIG (reference sequence). The CDR3 is 14 residues long.

CDR3 in amino acids: CASSLAGGADIQYF. The CDR3, as DNA: TGCGCCAGCAGCTTGGCCGGGGGGGCGGACATTCAGTACTTC. The chain is built from TRBV5-1 and TRBJ2-4; TRBD2 aligns across 8 bases. V lost 0 bases and J lost 8; bases outside the gene matches: 4. This CDR3 is built from 14 residues. In germline, CDR1 is SGHRS, CDR2 YFSETQ.

The gene calls are TRBV5-1 and TRBJ1-2; D might be TRBD1 (5 bases). The ends were cut back, 0 bases at V and 7 bases at J, with 16 bases in the middle. Germline V gives CDR1 SGHRS, CDR2 YFSETQ. This CDR3 has 15 amino acids. The CDR3 DNA follows: TGCGCCAGCAGCTTGGGCTCGGGGGAATTCGGTGGCTACACCTTC. Amino acids: CASSLGSGEFGGYTF.

The V gene is TRBV30, the J gene TRBJ1-2; TRBD1 aligns across 9 bases. Germline assignment: CDR1 GTSNPN and CDR2 SVGIG (reference sequence). The CDR3 has 14 amino acids. V was clipped by 3 bases and J by 8 bases; unmatched bases: 10. This CDR3 is CAWRRTGAGEGYTF. DNA for the CDR3: TGTGCCTGGAGGAGGACAGGGGCTGGAGAAGGCTACACCTTC.

The rearrangement uses TRBV18 and TRBJ1-1; weak D call: TRBD1 (5 bases). The CDR3 consists of 14 residues. V was clipped by 3 bases and J by 1 base, with 9 bases between them. The germline CDR1 and CDR2 sequences are KGHSH and LQKENI. The CDR3 nucleotides are TGTGCCAGCTCACCGTCGAGGGGGAACACTGAAGCTTTCTTT. Translated: CASSPSRGNTEAFF.

The V and J genes are TRBV5-1 and TRBJ1-2; possible D gene TRBD1, 6 bases. Trimming took off 4 bases at V and 2 bases at J, with 12 bases between the two ends. CDR3 length equals 14 residues. Germline CDR1 SGHRS, CDR2 YFSETQ. The CDR3 region is CASSLDSANYGYTF. Written as DNA, the CDR3 is TGCGCCAGCAGCCTGGACAGCGCAAACTATGGCTACACCTTC.

This clonotype was counted only a few times. V is TRBV7-2 and J is TRBJ2-7; TRBD2 matches at 8 bases. The CDR3 runs to 12 residues. V shed 4 bases and J 6 bases; nucleotides not matched to a gene: 2. Per the germline V gene, CDR1 is SGHTA and CDR2 is FQGNSA. The CDR3 sequence: CASSSTSGEQYF. In DNA form, the CDR3 reads TGTGCCAGCAGCTCCACTAGCGGCGAGCAGTACTTC.